One sample yielded the 8 T cell receptor beta chains listed below, sequenced in a study of blood T cells in healthy people across ages. A J-beta primer mix and a sample-barcoded 5' primer were used in a second PCR of about 6 to 12 cycles. MiXCR, run by TCRdb on the 5' RACE reads, gives a single entry per CDR3 protein. The data show roughly 2 million distinct CDR3 sequences, just under 50% seen once. Source material: blood. Receptor source: a woman aged 40 to 50 in good health.

The rearrangement joins TRBV20-1 to TRBJ2-1, with 9 bases identical to TRBD2. From germline, CDR1 is DFQATT and CDR2 SNEGSKA (reference sequence). V lost 5 bases, J lost 2 bases, and 7 bases stayed unmatched. This CDR3 is built from 15 residues. The chain's CDR3 is CSAPSGVHTYNEQFF. In nucleotides, the CDR3 is TGCAGTGCTCCTAGCGGGGTACACACCTACAATGAGCAGTTCTTC.

This clonotype was seen only a few times. The CDR3 sequence is CASSLLLGTAGPNEQFF. The CDR3 coding sequence is TGCGCCAGCAGTTTGCTATTGGGGACTGCGGGGCCCAATGAGCAGTTCTTC. The chain recombines TRBV5-1 with TRBJ2-1; D is possibly TRBD2 (6 bases). Germline V CDR1 and CDR2: SGHRS, YFSETQ. The CDR3 totals 17 residues. Deletions cut 5 bases from V and 6 bases from J, with 24 bases between.

This chain joins TRBV29-1 and TRBJ1-4, with TRBD1 matching 9 bases. This CDR3 is built from 14 residues. From germline, CDR1 is SQVTM and CDR2 ANQGSEA. V lost 7 bases to trimming and J lost 8 bases; unmatched junction nucleotides: 11. The CDR3 DNA follows: TGCAGCGCCGGAACAGGGGGCTTAGGAGAAAAACTGTTTTTT. It is translated as CSAGTGGLGEKLFF.

The chain couples TRBV29-1 to TRBJ2-2; possibly TRBD1 for D (6 bases). V lost 4 bases and J lost 5, with 11 bases in between. Germline V CDR1 and CDR2: SQVTM, ANQGSEA. The CDR3 sequence is 13 residues long. As DNA, the CDR3 is TGCAGCGTTGGAAGCACAGGGACCGGGGAGCTGTTTTTT. This gives the protein CSVGSTGTGELFF.

A note on this clonotype: Being one base from a much bigger clone, this may be a read error. The chain joins TRBV7-2 to TRBJ2-5; D may be TRBD2 (6 bases). The DNA end favors TRBJ2-1, so the J call may be wrong. This CDR3 is built from 17 residues. Germline CDR1 reads SGHTA; CDR2 reads FQGNSA. The CDR3 nucleotides are TGTGCCAGCAGCAAAGAGGTTGGACTAACAAAACAAGAGACCCAGTTCTTC. Its translation: CASSKEVGLTKQETQFF.

This clonotype occurred many times. The V gene is TRBV29-1, the J gene TRBJ2-7, with 9 bases identical to TRBD2. This CDR3 contains 14 residues. V trimming: 5 bases; J trimming: 4 bases; junction bases outside the gene matches: 9. The germline V gene encodes CDR1 SQVTM and CDR2 ANQGSEA. The CDR3 nucleotides read TGCAGCGTTAATAGCGGGGGAGGCAGTTACGAGCAGTACTTC. Residues: CSVNSGGGSYEQYF.

This clonotype has only a few counts. The chain is built from TRBV4-1 and TRBJ2-5; D might be TRBD2 (6 bases). Looked up from germline, CDR1 is MGHRA and CDR2 is YSYEKL. CDR3 length: 14 residues. V lost 0 bases to trimming and J lost 8 bases, with 13 bases between them. CDR3 nucleotides: TGCGCCAGCAGCCAAGATAGGGGAGGAGGAACCCAGTACTTC. Translating gives CASSQDRGGGTQYF.

The chain has TRBV6-2 or TRBV6-3 and TRBJ1-6; possibly TRBD1 for D (6 bases). The germline V gene has CDR1 MNHEY and CDR2 SVGEGT. The V and J ends lost 9 bases and 10 bases respectively, with 16 bases between them. The CDR3 has 13 amino acids. CDR3 loop: CASMQFGGSPLHF. The CDR3 DNA follows: TGTGCCAGTATGCAGTTCGGGGGCTCACCCCTCCACTTT.